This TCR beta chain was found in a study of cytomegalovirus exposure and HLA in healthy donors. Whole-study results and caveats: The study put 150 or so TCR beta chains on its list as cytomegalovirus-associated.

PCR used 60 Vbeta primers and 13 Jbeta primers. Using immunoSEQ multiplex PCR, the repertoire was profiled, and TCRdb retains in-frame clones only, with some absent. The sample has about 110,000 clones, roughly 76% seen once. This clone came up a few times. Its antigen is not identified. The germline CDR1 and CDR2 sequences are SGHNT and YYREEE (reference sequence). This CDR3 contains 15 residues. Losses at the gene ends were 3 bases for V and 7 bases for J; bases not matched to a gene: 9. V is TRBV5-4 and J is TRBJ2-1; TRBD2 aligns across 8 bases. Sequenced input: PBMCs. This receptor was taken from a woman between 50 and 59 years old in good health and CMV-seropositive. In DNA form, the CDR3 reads TGTGCCAGCAGCTCCCGGACTAGCATGGTAAATGAGCAGTTCTTC. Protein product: CASSSRTSMVNEQFF.